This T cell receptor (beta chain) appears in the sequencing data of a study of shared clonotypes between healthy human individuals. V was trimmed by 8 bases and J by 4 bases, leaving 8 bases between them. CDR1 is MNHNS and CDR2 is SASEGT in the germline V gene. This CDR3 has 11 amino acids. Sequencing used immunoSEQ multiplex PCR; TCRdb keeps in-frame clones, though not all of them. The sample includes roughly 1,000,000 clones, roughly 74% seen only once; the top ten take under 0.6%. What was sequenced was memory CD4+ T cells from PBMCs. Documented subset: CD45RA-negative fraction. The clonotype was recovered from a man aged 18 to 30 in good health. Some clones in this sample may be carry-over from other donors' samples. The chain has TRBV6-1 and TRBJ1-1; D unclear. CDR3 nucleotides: TGTGCCAGCGGCGATTTCACTGAAGCTTTCTTT. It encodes CASGDFTEAFF.